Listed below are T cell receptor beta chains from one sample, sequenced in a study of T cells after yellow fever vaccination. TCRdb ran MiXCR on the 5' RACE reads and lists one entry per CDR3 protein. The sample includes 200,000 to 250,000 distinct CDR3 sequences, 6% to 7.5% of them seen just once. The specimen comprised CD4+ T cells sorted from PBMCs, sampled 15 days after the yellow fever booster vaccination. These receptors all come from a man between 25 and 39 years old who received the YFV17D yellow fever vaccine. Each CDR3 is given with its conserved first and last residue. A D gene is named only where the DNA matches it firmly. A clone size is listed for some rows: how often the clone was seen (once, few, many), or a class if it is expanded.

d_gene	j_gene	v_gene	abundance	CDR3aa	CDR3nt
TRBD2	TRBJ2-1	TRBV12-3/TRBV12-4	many	CASSFGDGRAYNEQFF	TGTGCCAGCAGTTTCGGGGATGGGAGGGCCTACAATGAGCAGTTCTTC
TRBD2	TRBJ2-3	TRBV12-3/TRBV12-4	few	CASQSTSGVTDTQYF	TGTGCCAGTCAATCGACTAGCGGGGTGACAGATACGCAGTATTTT
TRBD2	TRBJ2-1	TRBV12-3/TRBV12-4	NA	CASSFLAGGPQGNEQFF	TGTGCCAGCAGTTTTCTAGCGGGAGGGCCACAGGGGAATGAGCAGTTCTTC
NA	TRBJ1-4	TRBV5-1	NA	CASSVLQGSNEKLFF	TGCGCCAGCAGCGTTTTACAGGGATCTAATGAAAAACTGTTTTTT
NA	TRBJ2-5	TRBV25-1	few	CASSEWGAQTQYF	TGTGCCAGCAGTGAATGGGGCGCCCAGACCCAGTACTTC
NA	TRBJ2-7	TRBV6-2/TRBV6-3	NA	CASSRNVGISYEQYF	TGTGCCAGCAGTAGGAACGTCGGGATCTCCTACGAGCAGTACTTC
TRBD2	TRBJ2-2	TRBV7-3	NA	CASSSTSGGNTGELFF	TGTGCCAGCAGCTCGACTAGCGGGGGTAACACCGGGGAGCTGTTTTTT
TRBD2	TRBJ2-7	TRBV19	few	CASSAGLAGSLYEQYF	TGTGCCAGTAGTGCGGGACTAGCGGGAAGCCTCTACGAGCAGTACTTC
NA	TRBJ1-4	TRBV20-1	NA	CSASGSSYEKLFF	TGCAGTGCTAGTGGCAGTTCGTATGAAAAACTGTTTTTT
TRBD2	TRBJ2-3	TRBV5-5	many	CASSVRGVEDTQYF	TGTGCCAGCAGTGTGCGGGGGGTTGAAGATACGCAGTATTTT
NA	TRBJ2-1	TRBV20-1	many	CSARDPEAKQFF	TGCAGTGCTAGAGACCCCGAGGCCAAGCAGTTCTTC
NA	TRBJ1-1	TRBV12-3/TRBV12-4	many	CASTFSTPGGTEAFF	TGTGCCAGCACCTTTTCAACCCCGGGTGGCACTGAAGCTTTCTTT
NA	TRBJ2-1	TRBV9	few	CASSVPRRASDHNEQFF	TGTGCCAGCAGCGTCCCCAGGAGGGCCTCCGATCACAATGAGCAGTTCTTC
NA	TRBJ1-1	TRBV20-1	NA	CTSARGWKNTEAFF	TGCACCTCCGCGAGGGGCTGGAAGAACACTGAAGCTTTCTTT
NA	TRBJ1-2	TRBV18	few	CASSRDGSNYGYTF	TGTGCCAGCTCACGGGACGGATCTAACTATGGCTACACCTTC
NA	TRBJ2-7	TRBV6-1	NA	CASSEAWNRPYEQYF	TGTGCCAGCAGTGAAGCGTGGAACAGACCCTACGAGCAGTACTTC
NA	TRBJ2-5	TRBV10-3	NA	CAISERGNQETQYF	TGTGCCATCAGTGAGCGGGGAAACCAAGAGACCCAGTACTTC
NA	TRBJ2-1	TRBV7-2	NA	CASSFGIGAASYNEQFF	TGTGCCAGCAGCTTTGGTATAGGCGCGGCCTCCTACAATGAGCAGTTCTTC